These 21 T cell receptor beta chains were all obtained from the same sample, sequenced in a study of beta chain features in type 1 diabetes. All of the isolated RNA was reverse transcribed, so expressed TCRB transcripts were sequenced. The data were produced by immunoSEQ multiplex PCR, yet TCRdb's version contains in-frame clones alone and is incomplete. The table has around 500,000 clones, approximately 10% seen once. Sequences were obtained from naive CD4+ T cells from blood. The source is a woman younger than 30 in good health.

This clone was detected only a few times. The V gene is TRBV4-1, the J gene TRBJ2-1, with TRBD2 matching over 12 bases. The CDR3 has 16 amino acids. The V gene end was trimmed by 3 bases and the J gene end by 12 bases; junction bases not matched to a gene: 12. Germline CDR1 is MGHRA and CDR2 is YSYEKL. The CDR3 protein is CASSHPRTQGLAGQFF. Here the CDR3 DNA reads TGCGCCAGCAGCCACCCTAGAACCCAGGGACTAGCGGGGCAGTTCTTC.

The chain is built from TRBV13 and TRBJ2-7; D is possibly TRBD2 (5 bases). The CDR3 extends over 14 amino acids. Trimming took 5 bases from V and 0 from J, leaving 11 bases between them. Germline lookup yields CDR1 PRHDT and CDR2 FYEKMQ (reference sequence). This CDR3 reads CASSAWRVSYEQYF. The DNA for the CDR3 is TGTGCCAGCAGCGCCTGGCGGGTCTCCTACGAGCAGTACTTC.

There are many counts of this clone. Other nucleotide sequences from this sample produce the same CDR3. V usage is TRBV7-9 and J usage is TRBJ2-5; D unresolved. This CDR3 has 11 amino acids. Germline V gene lookup returns CDR1 SEHNR and CDR2 FQNEAQ (reference sequence). With 2 bases removed from V and 2 bases from J, the gap between germline ends came to 0 bases. This CDR3 is CASSLQETQYF. The CDR3 nucleotides read TGTGCCAGCAGCTTACAAGAGACCCAGTACTTC.

This clone turned up a few times. CDR3 nucleotide sequence: TGTGCCAGTAGCCGACCCCCGGACCGAGGGGTCCAGCCCCAGCATTTT. It specifies CASSRPPDRGVQPQHF. The rearrangement uses TRBV19 and TRBJ1-5; the D gene is possibly TRBD1 (5 bases). CDR3 length: 16 residues. Deletions cut 6 bases from V and 7 bases from J, with 22 bases between. CDR1 is LNHDA and CDR2 is SQIVND in the germline V gene (reference sequence).

The V call is TRBV11-2, the J call TRBJ2-6, with D uncertain. The CDR3 consists of 15 residues. V lost 5 bases to trimming and J lost 1 base, with 9 bases between them. CDR1 SGHAT and CDR2 FQNNGV come from the germline V gene. In DNA, the CDR3 is TGTGCCAGCAGCCCACAGTTTTCTGGGGCCAACGTCCTGACTTTC. It specifies CASSPQFSGANVLTF.

This chain joins TRBV9 and TRBJ1-2, with a possible D match to TRBD1 (5 bases). Deletions cut 2 bases from V and 6 bases from J, with 14 bases between. Germline CDR1 SGDLS, CDR2 YYNGEE. The CDR3 is 14 residues long. The CDR3 spells CASSVPHRLDGYTF. CDR3 bases: TGTGCCAGCAGCGTCCCCCACAGGCTCGATGGCTACACCTTC.

This clone has a handful of counts. The chain recombines TRBV4-2 with TRBJ1-1; D ambiguous. The CDR3 length is 14 residues. Per the germline V gene, CDR1 is LGHNA and CDR2 is YNFKEQ. V dropped 1 base and J dropped 4 bases, with 10 bases sitting between them. The CDR3 protein is CASSQVERTTEAFF. The CDR3 nucleotides read TGTGCCAGCAGCCAAGTAGAACGTACCACTGAAGCTTTCTTT.

The chain carries TRBV5-1 and TRBJ2-5; D unresolved. Germline V gives CDR1 SGHRS, CDR2 YFSETQ. V was shortened by 1 base and J by 1 base, with 8 bases between the two germline ends. This CDR3 has 14 amino acids. The CDR3 DNA reads as TGCGCCAGCAGCTTGCTAGAATCCCAAGAGACCCAGTACTTC. The encoded protein is CASSLLESQETQYF.

This clone was observed a few times. The V and J genes are TRBV7-9 and TRBJ1-2; D remains unclear. Trimming removed 5 bases from V and 8 bases from J, with 18 bases in between. This CDR3 is 14 amino acids long. Germline lookup yields CDR1 SEHNR and CDR2 FQNEAQ (reference sequence). As DNA, the CDR3 is TGTGCCAGCAGCCCATCGTCGAACATTGGAGGCTACACCTTC. Encoded protein: CASSPSSNIGGYTF.

The rearrangement uses TRBV7-9 and TRBJ2-3; 10 positions agree with TRBD1. The trim removed 5 bases at V and 1 base at J, leaving 6 bases unmatched. CDR1 and CDR2 from the germline V gene are SEHNR and FQNEAQ (reference sequence). This CDR3 has 16 amino acids. CDR3 sequence (DNA): TGTGCCAGCAGCCGCACCGGGACAGGGGGCACAGATACGCAGTATTTT. Residues: CASSRTGTGGTDTQYF.

This clone was observed a few times. The chain carries TRBV29-1 and TRBJ2-7; a weak D match, TRBD2 (5 bases). CDR1 and CDR2 from the germline V gene are SQVTM and ANQGSEA. CDR3 length: 14 amino acids. The V gene lost 6 bases and the J gene lost 3 bases, with 18 bases spanning the gap. CDR3 residues: CSVAREPVSYEQYF. In nucleotides, the CDR3 is TGCAGCGTGGCCCGGGAACCGGTCAGCTACGAGCAGTACTTC.

This chain joins TRBV7-2 and TRBJ2-5; D remains ambiguous. Germline CDR1 and CDR2: SGHTA and FQGNSA. The V gene lost 4 bases and the J gene lost 7 bases, with 10 bases spanning the gap. This CDR3 region has 12 residues. This CDR3 reads CASSSLRGTQYF. The CDR3 DNA follows: TGTGCCAGCAGCTCCCTCCGCGGGACCCAGTACTTC. The full variable domain, rest sourced from reference TRBV7-2 and TRBJ2-5, is GAGVSQSPSNKVTEKGKDVELRCDPISGHTALYWYRQSLGQGLEFLIYFQGNSAPDKSGLPSDRFSAERTGGSVSTLTIQRTQQEDSAVYLCASSSLRGTQYFGPGTRLLVL.

V is TRBV5-6 and J is TRBJ2-1; D call uncertain. V lost 1 base and J 6 bases, leaving 2 bases between the germline ends. The CDR3 has 11 residues. The V gene's germline CDR1 is SGHDT and CDR2 YYEEEE. The chain's CDR3 is CASSLFNEQFF. Written as DNA, the CDR3 is TGTGCCAGCAGCTTGTTCAATGAGCAGTTCTTC.

The chain links TRBV5-1 to TRBJ2-7; D remains ambiguous. V lost 5 bases, J lost 0 bases, and 9 bases lay in between. This CDR3 spans 13 amino acids. Germline V gives CDR1 SGHRS, CDR2 YFSETQ. The CDR3 DNA is TGCGCCAGCAGGGGCACGGACTCCTACGAGCAGTACTTC. Its protein is CASRGTDSYEQYF.

A few counts support this clone. The rearrangement links TRBV4-3 to TRBJ1-3; tentatively, D is TRBD1 (6 bases). Germline V gene lookup returns CDR1 LGHNA and CDR2 YSLEER. V dropped 6 bases and J dropped 1 base, with 13 bases sitting between them. The CDR3 is 15 amino acids. The CDR3 reads CASRRTVASGNTIYF. CDR3 nucleotides: TGCGCCAGCAGGCGGACAGTCGCTTCTGGAAACACCATATATTTT.

CDR3 sequence reads: CASRLAPGQGCNQPQHF. CDR3 nucleotide sequence: TGTGCAAGTCGCTTAGCCCCGGGACAGGGCTGCAATCAGCCCCAGCATTTT. V gene TRBV12-2 combines with J gene TRBJ1-5; the D call TRBD1 from the table was never checked on the DNA. TRBV12-2 constitutes a pseudogene. The CDR3 runs 17 residues.

This clone was seen more than once but under ten times. The chain joins TRBV7-2 to TRBJ1-2; D gene ambiguous. This CDR3 has 12 residues. The germline V gene encodes CDR1 SGHTA and CDR2 FQGNSA. The ends were cut back, 5 bases at V and 0 bases at J, with 4 bases in the middle. The CDR3 spells CASSQSNYGYTF. CDR3 bases: TGTGCCAGCAGCCAGTCTAACTATGGCTACACCTTC.

This clone was detected only a few times. The chain uses TRBV7-2 and TRBJ1-2; D uncertain. Germline CDR1 reads SGHTA; CDR2 reads FQGNSA. The CDR3 spans 13 residues. The ends were cut back, 2 bases at V and 2 bases at J, with 6 bases in the middle. The CDR3 loop reads CASSLIQNYGYTF. The CDR3, as DNA: TGTGCCAGCAGCTTAATACAAAACTATGGCTACACCTTC.

The V call is TRBV27, the J call TRBJ1-2; 9 nucleotides align to TRBD1. V lost 6 bases, J lost 2 bases, and 4 bases stayed unmatched. CDR1 is MNHEY, CDR2 SMNVEV, per germline (reference sequence). This CDR3 has 14 residues. The CDR3 DNA is TGTGCCAGCAGGAGGACAGGGGCCAACTATGGCTACACCTTC. Translated: CASRRTGANYGYTF.

The table lists this clone with a few counts. The chain has TRBV19 and TRBJ2-5; a weak D match, TRBD1 (5 bases). V was trimmed by 4 bases and J by 5 bases, leaving 11 bases between them. This CDR3 is built from 13 residues. Germline values: CDR1 LNHDA, CDR2 SQIVND (reference sequence). This CDR3 is CASSRRTPETQYF. The CDR3 nucleotides read TGTGCCAGTAGTAGAAGGACACCGGAGACCCAGTACTTC. Combining the CDR3 with reference TRBV19 and TRBJ2-5 gives the whole variable domain DGGITQSPKYLFRKEGQNVTLSCEQNLNHDAMYWYRQDPGQGLRLIYYSQIVNDFQKGDIAEGYSVSREKKESFPLTVTSAQKNPTAFYLCASSRRTPETQYFGPGTRLLVL.

This clone has a handful of counts. The V call is TRBV7-9, the J call TRBJ2-3, with TRBD2 matching over 10 bases. Per germline, CDR1 SEHNR and CDR2 FQNEAQ (reference sequence). The CDR3 has 17 amino acids. Unmatched junction bases numbered 11, after V lost 5 bases and J lost 3 bases. The CDR3 reads CASSAPQRGGLTDTQYF. The CDR3 coding sequence is TGTGCCAGCAGCGCCCCACAGCGGGGGGGCCTAACAGATACGCAGTATTTT.